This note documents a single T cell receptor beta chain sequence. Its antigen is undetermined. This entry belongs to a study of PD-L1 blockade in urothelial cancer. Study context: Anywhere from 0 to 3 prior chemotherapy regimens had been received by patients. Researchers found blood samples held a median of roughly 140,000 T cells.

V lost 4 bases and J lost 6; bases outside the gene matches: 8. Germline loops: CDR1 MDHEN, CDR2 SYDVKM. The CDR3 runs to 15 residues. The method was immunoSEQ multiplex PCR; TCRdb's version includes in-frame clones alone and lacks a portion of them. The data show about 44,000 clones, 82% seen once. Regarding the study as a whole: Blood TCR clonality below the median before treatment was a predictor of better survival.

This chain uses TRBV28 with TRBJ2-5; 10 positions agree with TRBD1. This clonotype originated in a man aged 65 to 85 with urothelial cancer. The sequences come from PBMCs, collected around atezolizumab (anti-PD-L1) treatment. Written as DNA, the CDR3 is TGTGCCAGCAGTTCACCGGGACAGGGGTTACAGACCCAGTACTTC. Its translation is CASSSPGQGLQTQYF.